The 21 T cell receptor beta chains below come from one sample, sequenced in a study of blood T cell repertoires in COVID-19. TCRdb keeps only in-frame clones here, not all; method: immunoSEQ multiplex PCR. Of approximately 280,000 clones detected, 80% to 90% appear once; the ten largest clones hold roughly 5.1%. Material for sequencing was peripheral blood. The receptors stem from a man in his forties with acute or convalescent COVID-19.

As DNA, the CDR3 is TGTGCCAGCAGCCGACAGGGAGCACCCCTCCACTTT. It yields the protein CASSRQGAPLHF. The rearrangement joins TRBV11-1 to TRBJ1-6, with 7 bases identical to TRBD1. Losses at the gene ends were 5 bases for V and 11 bases for J; bases not matched to a gene: 3. The CDR3 totals 12 residues. CDR1 and CDR2 from the germline V gene are SGHAT and FQDESV (reference sequence).

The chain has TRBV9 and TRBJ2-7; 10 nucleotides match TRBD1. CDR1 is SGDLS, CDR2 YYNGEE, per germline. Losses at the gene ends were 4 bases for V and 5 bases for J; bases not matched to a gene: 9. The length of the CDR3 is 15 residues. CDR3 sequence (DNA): TGTGCCAGCAGCCCGGGGGTGGGGACAGGGGACGAGCAGTACTTC. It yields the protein CASSPGVGTGDEQYF.

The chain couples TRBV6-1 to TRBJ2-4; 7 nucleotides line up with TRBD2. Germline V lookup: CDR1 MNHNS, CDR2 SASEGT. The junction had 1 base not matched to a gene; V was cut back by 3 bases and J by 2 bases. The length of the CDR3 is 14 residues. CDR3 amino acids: CASSEGGTKNIQYF. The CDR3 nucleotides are TGTGCCAGCAGTGAGGGGGGGACCAAAAACATTCAGTACTTC.

As DNA, the CDR3 is TGTGCCACCAGCAGAGATCAACAAGGAGCCAGTGAGCAGTTCTTC. This gives the protein CATSRDQQGASEQFF. The V gene is TRBV15, the J gene TRBJ2-1; D is uncertain. This CDR3 has 15 residues. V lost 0 bases and J 9 bases, leaving 15 bases between the germline ends. CDR1 and CDR2 (germline): LNHNV, YYDKDF (reference sequence).

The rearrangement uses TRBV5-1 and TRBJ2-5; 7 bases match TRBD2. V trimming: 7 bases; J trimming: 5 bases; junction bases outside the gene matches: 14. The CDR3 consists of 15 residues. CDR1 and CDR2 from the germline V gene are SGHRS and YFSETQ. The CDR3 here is CASSPTGREWETQYF. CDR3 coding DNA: TGCGCCAGCTCACCCACGGGGAGGGAGTGGGAGACCCAGTACTTC. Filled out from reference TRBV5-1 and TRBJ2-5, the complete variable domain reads KAGVTQTPRYLIKTRGQQVTLSCSPISGHRSVSWYQQTPGQGLQFLFEYFSETQRNKGNFPGRFSGRQFSNSRSEMNVSTLELGDSALYLCASSPTGREWETQYFGPGTRLLVL.

The DNA for the CDR3 is TGTGCTAGTGGTTTGGTCGACAGGTCCAATCAGCCCCAGCATTTT. Translation: CASGLVDRSNQPQHF. The rearrangement uses TRBV12-5 and TRBJ1-5; perhaps TRBD1 as D (6 bases). Germline values: CDR1 LGHNT, CDR2 FRNRAP. V was trimmed by 0 bases and J by 3 bases, leaving 9 bases between them. The CDR3 length is 15 residues.

CDR3 DNA: TGTGCCAGCAGTGAAAACGGCAGGGAATACGAAAAACTGTTTTTT. Encoded protein: CASSENGREYEKLFF. This chain links TRBV6-1 with TRBJ1-4; the D gene is possibly TRBD1 (5 bases). V was cut by 2 bases and J by 8 bases, with 15 bases left in between. Per the germline V gene, CDR1 is MNHNS and CDR2 is SASEGT. The CDR3 has 15 amino acids.

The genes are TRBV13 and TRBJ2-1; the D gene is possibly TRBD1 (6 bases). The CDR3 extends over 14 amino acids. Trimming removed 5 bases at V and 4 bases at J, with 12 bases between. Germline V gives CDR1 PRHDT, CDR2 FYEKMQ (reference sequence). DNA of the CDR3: TGTGCCAGCAGCCCGGGCAGGGGTTACAATGAGCAGTTCTTC. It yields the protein CASSPGRGYNEQFF. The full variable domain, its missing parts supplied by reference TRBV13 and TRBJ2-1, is AAGVIQSPRHLIKEKRETATLKCYPIPRHDTVYWYQQGPGQDPQFLISFYEKMQSDKGSIPDRFSAQQFSDYHSELNMSSLELGDSALYFCASSPGRGYNEQFFGPGTRLTVL.

CDR3 sequence reads: CASSLGTNPHTEAFF. The DNA of the CDR3 is TGCGCCAGCAGCCTAGGGACAAATCCGCACACTGAAGCTTTCTTT. The V gene is TRBV5-1, the J gene TRBJ1-1; tentatively, D is TRBD1 (6 bases). The germline V and J ends were trimmed by 4 bases and 3 bases, with 16 bases remaining between them. Germline lookup yields CDR1 SGHRS and CDR2 YFSETQ. The CDR3 extends over 15 amino acids.

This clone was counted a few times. The chain's CDR3 is CASSHLISQAGDTQYF. The CDR3 nucleotides are TGCGCCAGCAGCCATCTTATCTCCCAGGCAGGAGATACGCAGTATTTT. The gene calls are TRBV4-1 and TRBJ2-3; no definite D call. Germline assignment: CDR1 MGHRA and CDR2 YSYEKL. This CDR3 spans 16 amino acids. The V and J ends lost 3 bases and 5 bases respectively, with 18 bases between them.

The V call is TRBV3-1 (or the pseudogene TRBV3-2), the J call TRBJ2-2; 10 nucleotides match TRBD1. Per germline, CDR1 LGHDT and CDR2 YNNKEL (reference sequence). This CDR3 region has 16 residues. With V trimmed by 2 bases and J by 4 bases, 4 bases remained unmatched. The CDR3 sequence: CASSQFGQGGTGELFF. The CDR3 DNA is TGTGCCAGCAGCCAATTCGGACAGGGGGGCACCGGGGAGCTGTTTTTT.

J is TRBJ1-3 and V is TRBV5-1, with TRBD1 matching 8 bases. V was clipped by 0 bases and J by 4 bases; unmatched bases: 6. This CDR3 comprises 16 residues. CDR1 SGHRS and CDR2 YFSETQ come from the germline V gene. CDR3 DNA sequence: TGCGCCAGCAGCTTGGATAAGTGGACAGGGGGAAACACCATATATTTT. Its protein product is CASSLDKWTGGNTIYF.

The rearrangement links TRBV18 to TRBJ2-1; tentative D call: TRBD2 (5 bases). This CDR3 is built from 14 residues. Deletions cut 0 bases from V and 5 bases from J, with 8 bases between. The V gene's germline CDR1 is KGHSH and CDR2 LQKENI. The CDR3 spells CASSPPLGDNEQFF. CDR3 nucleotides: TGTGCCAGCTCACCACCGCTCGGGGACAATGAGCAGTTCTTC.

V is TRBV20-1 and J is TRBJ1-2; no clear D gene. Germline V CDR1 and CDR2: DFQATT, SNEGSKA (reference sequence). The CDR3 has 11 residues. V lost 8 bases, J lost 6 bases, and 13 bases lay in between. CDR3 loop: CSYQAGDGYTF. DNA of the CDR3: TGCAGTTACCAGGCGGGTGATGGCTACACCTTC.

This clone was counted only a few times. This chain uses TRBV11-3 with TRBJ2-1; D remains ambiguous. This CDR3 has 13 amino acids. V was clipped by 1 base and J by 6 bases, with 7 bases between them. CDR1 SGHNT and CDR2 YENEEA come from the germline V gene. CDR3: CASSLGPLNEQFF. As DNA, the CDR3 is TGTGCCAGCAGCTTAGGGCCCCTCAATGAGCAGTTCTTC.

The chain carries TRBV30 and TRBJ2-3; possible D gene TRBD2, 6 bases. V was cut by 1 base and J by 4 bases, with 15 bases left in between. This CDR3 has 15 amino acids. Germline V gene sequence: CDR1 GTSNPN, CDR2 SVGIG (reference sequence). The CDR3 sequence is CAWSEGTVMADTQYF. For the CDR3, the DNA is TGTGCCTGGAGTGAAGGGACTGTAATGGCAGATACGCAGTATTTT.

In DNA form, the CDR3 reads TGTGCCAGCAGCGCCAGGGGAACTGGAAACACCATATATTTT. It codes for CASSARGTGNTIYF. The chain recombines TRBV7-8 with TRBJ1-3; tentative D call: TRBD1 (6 bases). Per the germline V gene, CDR1 is SGHVS and CDR2 is FQNEAQ. CDR3 length: 14 residues. V was trimmed by 5 bases and J by 2 bases, leaving 10 bases between them.

This CDR3 is CASSSGVLGALHF. The CDR3 DNA follows: TGTGCCAGCAGCTCAGGGGTCCTCGGGGCCCTCCACTTT. This chain joins TRBV14 and TRBJ1-6, with D maybe TRBD1 (6 bases). V was cut by 5 bases and J by 14 bases, with 16 bases left in between. This CDR3 has 13 residues. Germline CDR1 SGHDN, CDR2 FVKESK.

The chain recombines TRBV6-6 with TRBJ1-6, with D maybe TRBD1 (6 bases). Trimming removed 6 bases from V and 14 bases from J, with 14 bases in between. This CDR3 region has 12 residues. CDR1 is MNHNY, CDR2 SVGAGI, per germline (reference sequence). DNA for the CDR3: TGTGCCAGCAGCAGGGGTGGGGAAACCCTCCACTTT. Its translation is CASSRGGETLHF.

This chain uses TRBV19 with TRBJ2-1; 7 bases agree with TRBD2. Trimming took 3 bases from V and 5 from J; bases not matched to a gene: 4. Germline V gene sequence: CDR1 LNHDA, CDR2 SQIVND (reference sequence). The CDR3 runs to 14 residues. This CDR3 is CASSMRDYNNEQFF. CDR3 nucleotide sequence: TGTGCCAGTAGTATGAGGGACTACAACAATGAGCAGTTCTTC. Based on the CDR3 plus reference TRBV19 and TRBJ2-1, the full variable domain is DGGITQSPKYLFRKEGQNVTLSCEQNLNHDAMYWYRQDPGQGLRLIYYSQIVNDFQKGDIAEGYSVSREKKESFPLTVTSAQKNPTAFYLCASSMRDYNNEQFFGPGTRLTVL.

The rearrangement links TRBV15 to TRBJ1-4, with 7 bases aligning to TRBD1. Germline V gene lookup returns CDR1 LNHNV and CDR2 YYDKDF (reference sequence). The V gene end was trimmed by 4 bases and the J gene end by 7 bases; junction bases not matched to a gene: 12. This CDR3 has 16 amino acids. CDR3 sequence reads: CATSTLYQGGGEKLFF. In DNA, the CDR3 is TGTGCCACCAGCACCTTGTACCAGGGGGGAGGTGAAAAACTGTTTTTT.